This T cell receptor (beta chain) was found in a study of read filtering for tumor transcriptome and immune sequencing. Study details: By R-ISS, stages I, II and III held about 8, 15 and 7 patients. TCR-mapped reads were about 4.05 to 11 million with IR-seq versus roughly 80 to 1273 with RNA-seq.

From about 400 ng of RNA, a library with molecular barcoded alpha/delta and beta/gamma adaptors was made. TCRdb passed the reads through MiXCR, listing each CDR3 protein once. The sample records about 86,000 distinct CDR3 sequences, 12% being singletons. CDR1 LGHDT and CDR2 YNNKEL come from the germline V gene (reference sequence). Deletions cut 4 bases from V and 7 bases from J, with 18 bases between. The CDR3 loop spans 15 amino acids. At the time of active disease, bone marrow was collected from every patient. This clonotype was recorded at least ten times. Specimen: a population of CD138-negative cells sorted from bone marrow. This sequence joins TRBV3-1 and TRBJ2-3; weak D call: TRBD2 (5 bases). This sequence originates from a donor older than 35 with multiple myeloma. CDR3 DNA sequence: TGTGCCAGCAGCCCAACCCTAGCAGGAGGACATACGCAGTATTTT. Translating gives CASSPTLAGGHTQYF.